This record covers a single TCR beta chain. This sample stems from a study of monozygotic twins with inflammatory bowel disease. Samples each yielded cDNA through eight separate reactions. TCRdb re-called the 5' RACE reads; every CDR3 protein appears as one record, without DNA. The sample has 200,000 to 250,000 distinct CDR3 sequences; the top ten hold roughly 1.5%. Germline CDR1 reads DFQATT; CDR2 reads SNEGSKA (reference sequence). The CDR3 runs 11 residues. This receptor was identified in a human donor with ulcerative colitis or Crohn's disease, or a healthy co-twin of an affected twin (not recorded which). Sequenced material: blood. The chain couples TRBV20-1 to TRBJ1-2. CDR3 residues: CGTPNNYGYTF.